This entry describes one TCR beta chain. No antigen is known for it. This sample was included in a study of cytomegalovirus exposure and HLA in healthy donors. Study summary: As released early, the data held about 85 million unique TCRs from HLA-typed donors. Overall study findings and caveats: Accounts indicate the classifier identified cytomegalovirus status with strong specificity and sensitivity.

It was with 60 Vbeta and 13 Jbeta primers that the PCR ran. This table comes from immunoSEQ multiplex PCR, and its TCRdb copy is limited to in-frame clones, with some not included. The sample includes 150,000 or so clones, about 80% of them seen just once. Germline CDR1 is SGHRS and CDR2 is YFSETQ. The CDR3 consists of 16 residues. V dropped 0 bases and J dropped 7 bases, with 17 bases sitting between them. The chain employs TRBV5-1 and TRBJ2-1; D might be TRBD2 (5 bases). The sequence was collected from a man aged 30 to 39 in good health and CMV-seropositive. The specimen was PBMCs. CDR3 region: CASSLEFVRRGNEQFF. In DNA form, the CDR3 reads TGCGCCAGCAGCTTGGAGTTCGTCCGTCGAGGGAATGAGCAGTTCTTC.